This TCR beta chain was observed in a study of T cell responses to AZD1222 COVID-19 vaccine. Profiled with immunoSEQ multiplex PCR; TCRdb holds only in-frame clones, not every one. This sample has 87,000 or so clones, with around 90% found just once. The V end lost 1 base, the J end lost 7 bases, and 8 bases lay between the germline ends. This CDR3 has 13 amino acids. CDR1 LNHDA and CDR2 SQIVND come from the germline V gene (reference sequence). Sequences were derived from peripheral blood, sampled on day 0 of AZD1222 vaccination. The chain uses TRBV19 and TRBJ1-5, with D unclear. The sequence was collected from an adult in good health. The CDR3 loop is CASSIAFRQPQHF. The CDR3 coding sequence is TGTGCCAGTAGTATAGCGTTCAGACAGCCCCAGCATTTT.